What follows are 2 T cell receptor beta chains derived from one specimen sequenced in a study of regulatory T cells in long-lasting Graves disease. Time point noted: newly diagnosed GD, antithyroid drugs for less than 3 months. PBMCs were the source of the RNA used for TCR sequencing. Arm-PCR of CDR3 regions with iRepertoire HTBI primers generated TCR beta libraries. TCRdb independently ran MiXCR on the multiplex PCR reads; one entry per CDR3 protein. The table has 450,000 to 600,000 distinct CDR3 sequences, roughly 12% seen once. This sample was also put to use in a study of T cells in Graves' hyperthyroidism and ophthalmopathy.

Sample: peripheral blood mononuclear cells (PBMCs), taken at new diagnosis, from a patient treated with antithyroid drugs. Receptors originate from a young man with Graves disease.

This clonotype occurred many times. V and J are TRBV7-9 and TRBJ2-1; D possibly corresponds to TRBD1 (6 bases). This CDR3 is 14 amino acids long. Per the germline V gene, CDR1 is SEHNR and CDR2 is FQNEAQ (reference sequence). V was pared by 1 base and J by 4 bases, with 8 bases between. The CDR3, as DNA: TGTGCCAGCAGCTTAGATCAGGGGTACAATGAGCAGTTCTTC. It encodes CASSLDQGYNEQFF.

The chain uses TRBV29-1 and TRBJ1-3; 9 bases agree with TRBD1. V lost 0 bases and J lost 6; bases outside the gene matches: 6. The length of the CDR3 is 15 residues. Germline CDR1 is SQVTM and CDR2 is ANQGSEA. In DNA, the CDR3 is TGCAGCGTTGAAGATGGGACAGGGAGGGAAAACACCATATATTTT. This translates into CSVEDGTGRENTIYF.